This T cell receptor beta chain was documented in a study of identical twins. Study findings and constraints: The study drew conclusions from cross-sectional statistical analysis, not from following the same donors. Out-of-frame alpha sequences common to twins were enriched for low generation probability.

This clonotype appeared many times. Its antigen is undetermined. Each CDR3 protein gets one entry after TCRdb re-called the 5' RACE reads with MiXCR. The table has about 720,000 distinct CDR3 sequences, approximately 9% seen once; the top ten hold approximately 0.89%. This CDR3 region has 14 residues. Between the trimmed V and J ends, which lost 3 bases and 5 bases, there was a span of 17 bases. Germline V gene data show CDR1 as SQVTM and CDR2 as ANQGSEA. This sample was shared with a second study, whose subject was yellow fever vaccine responses in identical twins.

The chain carries TRBV29-1 and TRBJ2-7; weak D call: TRBD1 (6 bases). The sequence derives from a young woman in good health. Sequencing input: PBMCs. The CDR3 coding sequence is TGCAGCGTTGATGTGTCAGGGGCTGGCCACGAGCAGTACTTC. Its translation is CSVDVSGAGHEQYF.